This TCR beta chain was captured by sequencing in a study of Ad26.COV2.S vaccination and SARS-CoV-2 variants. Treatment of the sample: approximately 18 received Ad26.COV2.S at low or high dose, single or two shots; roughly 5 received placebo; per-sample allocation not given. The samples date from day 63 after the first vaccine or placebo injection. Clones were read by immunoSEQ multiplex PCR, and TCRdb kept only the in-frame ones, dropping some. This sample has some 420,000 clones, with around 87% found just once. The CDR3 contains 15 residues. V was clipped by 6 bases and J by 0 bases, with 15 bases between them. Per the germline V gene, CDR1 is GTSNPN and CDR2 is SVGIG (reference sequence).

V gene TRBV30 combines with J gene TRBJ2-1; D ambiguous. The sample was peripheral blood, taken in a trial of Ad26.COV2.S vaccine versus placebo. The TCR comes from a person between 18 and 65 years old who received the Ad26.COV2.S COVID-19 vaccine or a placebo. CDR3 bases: TGTGCCTGTCTATCGACGGCGACCTCCTACAATGAGCAGTTCTTC. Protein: CACLSTATSYNEQFF.